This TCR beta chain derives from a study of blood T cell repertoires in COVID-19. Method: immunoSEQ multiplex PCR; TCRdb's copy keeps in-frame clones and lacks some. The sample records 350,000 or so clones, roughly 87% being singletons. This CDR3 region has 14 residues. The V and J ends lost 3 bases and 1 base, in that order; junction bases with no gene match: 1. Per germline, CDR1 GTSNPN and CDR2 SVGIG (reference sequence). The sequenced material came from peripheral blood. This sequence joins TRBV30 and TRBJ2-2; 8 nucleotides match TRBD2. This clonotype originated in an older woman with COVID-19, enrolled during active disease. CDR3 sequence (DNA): TGTGCCTGGAGGGCGGGGGGGAACACCGGGGAGCTGTTTTTT. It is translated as CAWRAGGNTGELFF.